This TCR beta chain was obtained from a study of T cell responses to AZD1222 COVID-19 vaccine. The V end was cut by 5 bases, the J end by 0 bases, with 11 bases between. The CDR3 totals 15 residues. Germline CDR1 and CDR2: LGHDT and YNNKEL (reference sequence). Produced via immunoSEQ multiplex PCR; TCRdb's table is partial and in-frame only. The sample has around 120,000 clones; roughly 91% are singletons. This chain connects TRBV3-1 (or the pseudogene TRBV3-2) to TRBJ1-3; weak D call: TRBD1 (6 bases). This clonotype originated in an adult in good health. The source material was peripheral blood, sampled on day 0 of AZD1222 vaccination. CDR3 DNA: TGTGCCAGCAGCAATAGGGGGGGCTCTGGAAACACCATATATTTT. Its protein product is CASSNRGGSGNTIYF.